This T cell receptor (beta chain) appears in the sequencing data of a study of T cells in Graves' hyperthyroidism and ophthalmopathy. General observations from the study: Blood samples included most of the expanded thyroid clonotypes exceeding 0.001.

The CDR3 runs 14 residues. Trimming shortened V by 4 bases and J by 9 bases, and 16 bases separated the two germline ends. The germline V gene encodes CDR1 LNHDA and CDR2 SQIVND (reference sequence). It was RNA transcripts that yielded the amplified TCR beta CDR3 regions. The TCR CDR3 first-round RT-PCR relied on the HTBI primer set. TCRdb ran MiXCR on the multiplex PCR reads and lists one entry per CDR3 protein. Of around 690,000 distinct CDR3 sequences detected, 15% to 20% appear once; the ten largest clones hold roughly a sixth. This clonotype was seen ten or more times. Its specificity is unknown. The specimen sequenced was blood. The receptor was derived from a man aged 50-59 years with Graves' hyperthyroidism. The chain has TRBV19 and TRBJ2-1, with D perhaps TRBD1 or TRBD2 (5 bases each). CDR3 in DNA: TGTGCCAGTAGTACGATCTACCGGGGCGGTGAGCAGTTCTTC. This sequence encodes CASSTIYRGGEQFF.